The clone carrying this T cell receptor (beta chain) was picked up one time. Its antigen is undetermined. The entry originates in a study of persistence of HIV-infected CD4 T cells. Findings and caveats of the study: CMV- and Gag-responding cells had lower TCRbeta richness than CD3/CD28-responding cells. Degenerate expanded CDR3beta sequences were enriched among CMV- and Gag-responding cells.

Cells were stimulated with CMV-infected fibroblast lysates at approximately 10 ug/mL. CD40L/CD69 double-negative CD45RO-high memory CD4+ T cells were collected. Stimulated PBMCs had first been depleted of CD8+ T cells. The libraries were made with immunoSEQ version 4 in survey mode. Clones were sequenced by immunoSEQ multiplex PCR, and TCRdb holds only the in-frame ones, with some missing. The table records roughly 30,000 clones, roughly 82% of them present only once. The CDR3 has 11 amino acids. J gave up 11 bases and V 4 bases, and 3 bases lay outside the gene matches. CDR1 is MNHEY, CDR2 SVGAGI, per germline.

The input for sequencing was CD4+ T cells sorted from PBMCs after approximately 19-hour stimulation, taken from a patient who received antiretroviral therapy. V usage is TRBV6-5 and J usage is TRBJ2-3, with TRBD2 matching over 7 bases. The source is an adult man with HIV who was CMV-seropositive. CDR3 amino acids: CASSSSGGQYF. CDR3 nucleotides: TGTGCCAGCAGTTCGTCGGGAGGGCAGTATTTT.